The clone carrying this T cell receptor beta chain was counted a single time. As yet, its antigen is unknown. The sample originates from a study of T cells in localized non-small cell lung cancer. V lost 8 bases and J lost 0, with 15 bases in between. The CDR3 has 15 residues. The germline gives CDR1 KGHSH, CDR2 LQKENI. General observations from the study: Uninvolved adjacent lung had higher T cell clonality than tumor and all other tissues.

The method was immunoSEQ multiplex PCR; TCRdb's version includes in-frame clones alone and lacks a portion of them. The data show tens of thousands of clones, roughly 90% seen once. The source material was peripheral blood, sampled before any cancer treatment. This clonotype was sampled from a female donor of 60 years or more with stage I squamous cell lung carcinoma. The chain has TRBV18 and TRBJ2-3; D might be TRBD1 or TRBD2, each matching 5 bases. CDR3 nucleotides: TGTGCCAGCCCGGGACGTACCTCTAGCACAGATACGCAGTATTTT. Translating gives CASPGRTSSTDTQYF.